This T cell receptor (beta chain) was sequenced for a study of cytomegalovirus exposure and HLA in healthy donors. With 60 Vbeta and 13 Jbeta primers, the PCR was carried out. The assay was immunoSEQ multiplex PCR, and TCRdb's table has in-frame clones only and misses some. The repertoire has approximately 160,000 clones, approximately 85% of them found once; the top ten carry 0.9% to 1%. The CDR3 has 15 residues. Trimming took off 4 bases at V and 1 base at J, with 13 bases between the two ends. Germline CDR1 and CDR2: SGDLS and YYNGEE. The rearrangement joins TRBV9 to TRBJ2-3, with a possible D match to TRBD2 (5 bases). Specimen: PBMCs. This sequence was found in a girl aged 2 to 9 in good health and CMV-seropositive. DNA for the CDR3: TGTGCCAGCAGCTCCAAGCTAGCTCGCACAGATACGCAGTATTTT. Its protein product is CASSSKLARTDTQYF.